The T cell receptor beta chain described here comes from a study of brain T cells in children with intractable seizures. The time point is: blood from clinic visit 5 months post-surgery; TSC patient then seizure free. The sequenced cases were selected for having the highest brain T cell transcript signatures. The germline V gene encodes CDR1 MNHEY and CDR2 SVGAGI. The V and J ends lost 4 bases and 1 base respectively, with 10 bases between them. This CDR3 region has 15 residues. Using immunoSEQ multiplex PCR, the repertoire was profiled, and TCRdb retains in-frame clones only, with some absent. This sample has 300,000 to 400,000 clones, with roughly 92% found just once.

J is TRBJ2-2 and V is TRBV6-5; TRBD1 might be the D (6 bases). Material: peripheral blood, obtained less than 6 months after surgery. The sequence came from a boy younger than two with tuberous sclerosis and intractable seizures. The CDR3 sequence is CASSLQGLNTGELFF. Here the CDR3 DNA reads TGTGCCAGCAGTTTACAGGGCCTGAACACCGGGGAGCTGTTTTTT.